The rows below give T cell receptor beta chains drawn from one sample of a study of a mutant IDH1 vaccine in newly diagnosed glioma. The assay was immunoSEQ multiplex PCR, and TCRdb's table has in-frame clones only and misses some. In the table there are about 54,000 clones, around 84% of which are singletons. These receptors' antigens are unknown. Here the sequenced sample was PBMCs, taken from a glioma patient whose treatment included an IDH1 peptide vaccine. All receptors come from a woman between 18 and 29 years old with glioma. Each CDR3 is given with its conserved first and last residue. The D gene is left open where the match is weak. Only some rows state a clone size, as once, few, many or a class for expanded clones.

TRBJ2-7 | 14 | - | TRBV6-6 | TRBD1 | TGTGCCAGCAGTAGTCGGGACAGGAGCTACGAGCAGTACTTC | CASSSRDRSYEQYF
TRBJ2-2 | 13 | few | TRBV11-3 | - | TGTGCCAGCAGCTTAGGTGTTACCGGGGAGCTGTTTTTT | CASSLGVTGELFF
TRBJ1-1 | 14 | - | TRBV19 | - | TGTGCCAGTAGTGCCCGGGCCCAGAACACTGAAGCTTTCTTT | CASSARAQNTEAFF
TRBJ1-6 | 19 | - | TRBV7-9 | - | TGTGCCAGCAGCCGTACTCCCTCAAGGACGGCGCCGGATAATTCACCCCTCCACTTT | CASSRTPSRTAPDNSPLHF
TRBJ1-6 | 14 | - | TRBV6-1 | - | TGTGCCAGCAGTGAAATAGGAACTTTATCACCCCTCCACTTT | CASSEIGTLSPLHF
TRBJ2-7 | 12 | - | TRBV14 | - | TGTGCCAGCAGCCAGGTTTTCGGGGGACCTCACTTC | CASSQVFGGPHF
TRBJ2-3 | 16 | - | TRBV5-1 | TRBD2 | TGCGCCAGCAGCTTGGTACTAGCGGGTTTAGCAGATACGCAGTATTTT | CASSLVLAGLADTQYF
TRBJ2-7 | 14 | - | TRBV14 | - | TGTGCCAGCAGCCGAGTCGTTGGGGGTTTAGAGCAGTACTTC | CASSRVVGGLEQYF
TRBJ1-2 | 15 | once | TRBV6-1 | - | TGTGCCAGCAGTGAAGCGAACAGGGTCGGCTATGGCTACACCTTC | CASSEANRVGYGYTF
TRBJ2-7 | 14 | - | TRBV7-9 | - | TGTGCCAGCAGCCCCGGGGTATTGGGATACGAGCAGTACTTC | CASSPGVLGYEQYF
TRBJ1-2 | 15 | - | TRBV4-1 | TRBD1 | TGCGCCAGCAGCCAAGCGGGACAGGGAGGCTATGGCTACACCTTC | CASSQAGQGGYGYTF
TRBJ1-1 | 13 | - | TRBV6-5 | - | TGTGCCGCACACAGGGTCCCCCCCACTGAAGCTTTCTTT | CAAHRVPPTEAFF
TRBJ2-3 | 16 | - | TRBV5-1 | TRBD2 | TGCGCCAGCAGCTCCAGACTAGCGGGAGGGCCAGATACGCAGTATTTT | CASSSRLAGGPDTQYF
TRBJ2-3 | 15 | - | TRBV5-3 | - | TGTGCCAGAAGCTTGGGGCCAATAAGAGCAGATACGCAGTATTTT | CARSLGPIRADTQYF
TRBJ2-1 | 13 | - | TRBV15 | - | TGTGCCACCAGCAGAGATTCGGGCGGTGAGCAGTTCTTC | CATSRDSGGEQFF
TRBJ2-3 | 19 | - | TRBV7-9 | TRBD2 | TGTGCCAGCAGCCAACTAGGACTAGCGGGGCCTCCTTCTCGAGATACGCAGTATTTT | CASSQLGLAGPPSRDTQYF
TRBJ1-4 | 12 | - | TRBV4-2 | - | TGTGCCAGCAGCCAATTAAGTGAAAAACTGTTTTTT | CASSQLSEKLFF
TRBJ2-2 | 19 | - | TRBV21-1 | - | TGTGCCAGCAGCGACGGGGGGTCCTTCGCTGGGTCCTATGCCGGGGAGCTGTTTTTT | CASSDGGSFAGSYAGELFF
TRBJ2-1 | 15 | few | TRBV19 | TRBD1 | TGTGCCAGTAGGGAGGACAGGAGCTCCTACAATGAGCAGTTCTTC | CASREDRSSYNEQFF
TRBJ1-1 | 11 | - | TRBV25-1 | - | TGTGCCAGCAGTGAATACGGGAAAGCTTTCTTT | CASSEYGKAFF
TRBJ1-5 | 16 | - | TRBV6-1 | - | TGTGCCAGCAGTGATTTGAGGGGAGGTAGCAATCAGCCCCAGCATTTT | CASSDLRGGSNQPQHF
TRBJ1-1 | 15 | - | TRBV4-1 | - | TGCGCCAGCAGCCAATCCCCCTTGGGGAACACTGAAGCTTTCTTT | CASSQSPLGNTEAFF
TRBJ2-7 | 14 | - | TRBV29-1 | TRBD2 | TGCAGCGTTGGCGGACTAGCGGGAGGTTACGAGCAGTACTTC | CSVGGLAGGYEQYF
TRBJ2-2 | 14 | - | TRBV27 | - | TGTGCCAGCAGCGCCCGGGTAGGGGCCGGGGAGCTGTTTTTT | CASSARVGAGELFF
TRBJ1-2 | 15 | - | TRBV5-4 | - | TGTGCCAGCAGCTTGCGTGGAAGGGAAAACTATGGCTACACCTTC | CASSLRGRENYGYTF
TRBJ2-7 | 15 | - | TRBV6-5 | TRBD1 | TGTGCCAGCAGTTCCAGGCCGGGACAGGGCCACGAGCAGTACTTC | CASSSRPGQGHEQYF
TRBJ1-1 | 13 | - | TRBV7-2 | - | TGTGCCAGCAGTTTCAAGACGAACACTGAAGCTTTCTTT | CASSFKTNTEAFF
TRBJ2-7 | 15 | once | TRBV5-1 | TRBD2 | TGCGCCAGCAGCTTGGAAAGTAGCGGGCTGTACGAGCAGTACTTC | CASSLESSGLYEQYF
TRBJ1-2 | 15 | - | TRBV27 | TRBD1 | TGTGCCAGCAGTTTACATACGACAGGGGGCTATGGCTACACCTTC | CASSLHTTGGYGYTF
TRBJ2-1 | 14 | - | TRBV4-1 | TRBD2 | TGCGCCAGCAGCCAAAATAGCGGGACAATGACGCAGTTCTTC | CASSQNSGTMTQFF
TRBJ1-1 | 14 | - | TRBV6-5 | - | TGTGCCAGCACTAGACCTGGGGGGAACACTGAAGCTTTCTTT | CASTRPGGNTEAFF
TRBJ1-5 | 15 | few | TRBV9 | - | TGTGCCAGCAGCGTAGCCAGGGACAGCAATCAGCCCCAGCATTTT | CASSVARDSNQPQHF
TRBJ2-1 | 15 | - | TRBV4-3 | - | TGCGCCAGCAGCGAAGAGGGAGGACTGGACAATGAGCAGTTCTTC | CASSEEGGLDNEQFF
TRBJ1-4 | 15 | - | TRBV7-3 | TRBD1 | TGTGCCAGCAGCCAGACAGGGTGGCCTAATGAAAAACTGTTTTTT | CASSQTGWPNEKLFF
TRBJ2-7 | 10 | - | TRBV6-6 | - | TGTGCCAGCAGTTACGACGAGCAGTACTTC | CASSYDEQYF
TRBJ2-2 | 15 | - | TRBV5-1 | - | TGCGCCAGCAGCTTTGCCGGAACGAACACCGGGGAGCTGTTTTTT | CASSFAGTNTGELFF
TRBJ2-7 | 13 | - | TRBV7-9 | - | TGTGCCAGCAGACCCGGACAAGGGTCCAAGCAGTACTTC | CASRPGQGSKQYF
TRBJ2-7 | 15 | - | TRBV11-2 | TRBD2 | TGTGCCAGCAGCTCCCAGACTAGCGGTACCTACGAGCAGTACTTC | CASSSQTSGTYEQYF
TRBJ1-2 | 15 | - | TRBV18 | - | TGTGCCAGCTCAGCACTCCCGGGACCGCTCGCGGGCTACACCTTC | CASSALPGPLAGYTF
TRBJ2-1 | 16 | - | TRBV27 | TRBD2 | TGTGCCAGCAGTTTCCCGGGACTAGCGGGAGTTTATGAGCAGTTCTTC | CASSFPGLAGVYEQFF
TRBJ2-1 | 14 | - | TRBV6-5 | - | TGTGCCAGCAGCCGATACGGGGCGTACAATGAGCAGTTCTTC | CASSRYGAYNEQFF
TRBJ2-2 | 17 | - | TRBV27 | - | TGTGCCAGCAGTTTATCTTCCGGGTACGCAACCACCGGGGAGCTGTTTTTT | CASSLSSGYATTGELFF
TRBJ1-6 | 14 | once | TRBV6-5 | TRBD1 | TGTGCCAGCAGTACCGGGACAGGAGAGACACCCCTCCACTTT | CASSTGTGETPLHF